This T cell receptor beta chain was sequenced in a study of T cells in Graves' hyperthyroidism and ophthalmopathy. Using RNA transcripts as the source, TCR beta CDR3 regions were amplified. The TCR CDR3 was amplified in a first-round RT-PCR using the HTBI primer set. MiXCR was run by TCRdb on the multiplex PCR reads, yielding one entry per CDR3 protein. The table lists hundreds of thousands of distinct CDR3 sequences, roughly 14% of them singletons, with about 4.5% in the top ten. The CDR3 is 17 amino acids. Deletions cut 7 bases from V and 5 bases from J, with 23 bases between. Many counts were recorded for this clonotype.

The source of this sequence is a woman aged 40 to 50 with Graves' ophthalmopathy. Sequenced material: blood. The chain is built from TRBV12-3 or TRBV12-4 and TRBJ2-2; D not resolved. The CDR3 region is CASTELGRLDKTGELFF. The CDR3 region has the DNA TGTGCCAGCACCGAGCTCGGAAGGCTAGACAAAACCGGGGAGCTGTTTTTT.